This is a list of T cell receptor beta chains from one sample in a study of blood T cell repertoires in COVID-19. Assay used: immunoSEQ multiplex PCR; TCRdb lists only in-frame clones, some missing. The sample contains approximately 250,000 clones, approximately 89% of which appear only once. Sequencing was carried out using PBMCs or T cells enriched from blood (not recorded which). These receptor sequences come from a woman aged 40 to 50 with acute COVID-19. CDR3s include the opening cysteine and the closing phenylalanine or tryptophan. The D gene is left open where the match is weak. Clone size is given for some rows only: seen once, a few or many times, or a class if the clone is expanded.

d_gene	len	v_gene	j_gene	abundance	CDR3nt	CDR3aa
NA	15	TRBV6-5	TRBJ2-5	NA	TGTGCCAGCAGTTACACTCTAGGGGGAGAGGAGACCCAGTACTTC	CASSYTLGGEETQYF
NA	13	TRBV6-2/TRBV6-3	TRBJ2-3	NA	TGTGCCAGCAGTTACCTCTTCACAGATACGCAGTATTTT	CASSYLFTDTQYF
TRBD2	16	TRBV24-1	TRBJ2-2	NA	TGTGCCACCGCTCCGGCTAGCGGGAGTATTACCGGGGAGCTGTTTTTT	CATAPASGSITGELFF
NA	18	TRBV28	TRBJ2-2	NA	TGTGCCAGCAGTTTATTACTAGGGAGCCTTACGAACACCGGGGAGCTGTTTTTT	CASSLLLGSLTNTGELFF
TRBD2	16	TRBV27	TRBJ2-4	NA	TGTGCCAGCAGTTTACTAGCGGGAGGGCCCTCGAACATTCAGTACTTC	CASSLLAGGPSNIQYF
TRBD1	14	TRBV13	TRBJ2-7	NA	TGTGCCAGCAGCCTCGGACAGGGGATCGCCGAGCAGTACTTC	CASSLGQGIAEQYF
TRBD1	14	TRBV10-3	TRBJ2-2	NA	TGTGCCATCAGGGGGACAGGGACCACCGGGGAGCTGTTTTTT	CAIRGTGTTGELFF
NA	13	TRBV15	TRBJ2-5	NA	TGTGCCACCAGCAGAGGGCGGGGAGAGACCCAGTACTTC	CATSRGRGETQYF
NA	11	TRBV2	TRBJ1-1	NA	TGTGCCAGCAGTGAGAGCCGAGGAGCTTTCTTT	CASSESRGAFF
NA	18	TRBV4-1	TRBJ2-1	few	TGCGCCAGCAGCCAACCTCCCAGTCTAGTGTGGATGAACAATGAGCAGTTCTTC	CASSQPPSLVWMNNEQFF
TRBD2	14	TRBV5-4	TRBJ2-7	NA	TGTGCCAGCAGCAGCGGGGTGGGGATAGGAGAGCAGTACTTC	CASSSGVGIGEQYF
TRBD1	13	TRBV3-1/TRBV3-2	TRBJ1-1	NA	TGTGCCAGCAGCCAAACAGGGGACACTGAAGCTTTCTTT	CASSQTGDTEAFF
TRBD2	16	TRBV4-3	TRBJ2-1	NA	TGCGCCAGCAGCCAAGCCGCTAGCGGGAGTGTCTATGAGCAGTTCTTC	CASSQAASGSVYEQFF
NA	13	TRBV24-1	TRBJ2-2	few	TGTGCCACCAGTCAAACGAACACCGGGGAGCTGTTTTTT	CATSQTNTGELFF
NA	13	TRBV27	TRBJ1-1	NA	TGTGCCAGCAGTTGGGGAGTGAACACTGAAGCTTTCTTT	CASSWGVNTEAFF
TRBD1	17	TRBV28	TRBJ2-2	NA	TGTGCCAGCAGTGCCCATCCCGGGACAGGGGGCACCGGGGAGCTGTTTTTT	CASSAHPGTGGTGELFF
TRBD1	14	TRBV28	TRBJ1-2	NA	TGTGCCAGCAGTCTGTCGGACAGGGGCTATGGCTACACCTTC	CASSLSDRGYGYTF
TRBD1	15	TRBV30	TRBJ1-1	NA	TGTGCCTGGAGTGCCCCGACAGGGCGAAACACTGAAGCTTTCTTT	CAWSAPTGRNTEAFF
NA	15	TRBV19	TRBJ1-3	NA	TGTGCCAGTAGTGGGAGAGAATTCTCTGGAAACACCATATATTTT	CASSGREFSGNTIYF
NA	11	TRBV20-1	TRBJ2-1	NA	TGCAGTGCTAGAGGTATCAATGAGCAGTTCTTC	CSARGINEQFF
NA	15	TRBV18	TRBJ1-2	NA	TGTGCCAGCTCCCTCGGACAGCTTTCTAACTATGGCTACACCTTC	CASSLGQLSNYGYTF
TRBD1	18	TRBV11-2	TRBJ2-3	NA	TGTGCCAGCAGATCTGGGACAGGATATGTGGGAAACACAGATACGCAGTATTTT	CASRSGTGYVGNTDTQYF
NA	13	TRBV28	TRBJ1-4	NA	TGTGCCAGCAGTTTGCCCCCGGGGGAAAAACTGTTTTTT	CASSLPPGEKLFF
NA	14	TRBV24-1	TRBJ2-2	once	TGTGCCACCAGTGATACGGGGAACACCGGGGAGCTGTTTTTT	CATSDTGNTGELFF
TRBD1	15	TRBV18	TRBJ2-7	NA	TGTGCCAGCTCACCACAGGCAGGGGGCACCTACGAGCAGTACTTC	CASSPQAGGTYEQYF
NA	14	TRBV28	TRBJ1-2	NA	TGTGCCAGCAGTTTTACGCGACTCAACTATGGCTACACCTTC	CASSFTRLNYGYTF
NA	15	TRBV15	TRBJ2-7	NA	TGTGCCACCAGCAGAGCGCCGGGAGCGCACTACGAGCAGTACTTC	CATSRAPGAHYEQYF
TRBD2	15	TRBV5-1	TRBJ2-5	NA	TGCGCCAGCAGCCCCCTAGCGGGTATCCAAGAGACCCAGTACTTC	CASSPLAGIQETQYF
NA	14	TRBV5-5	TRBJ1-5	NA	TGTGCCAGCAGCTTTTACGGTAGCAATCAGCCCCAGCATTTT	CASSFYGSNQPQHF
NA	11	TRBV28	TRBJ1-2	NA	TGTGCCAGCAGTTATCGGAGGGGCTACACCTTC	CASSYRRGYTF
NA	14	TRBV7-9	TRBJ2-1	once	TGTGCCAGCAGCTTAGCGCCCGGGGATTACACCCAGTTCTTC	CASSLAPGDYTQFF
TRBD2	18	TRBV5-1	TRBJ2-7	NA	TGCGCCAGCAGCTTGGTTGGTAGCGGGAGTGCTGGGCTCTACGAGCAGTACTTC	CASSLVGSGSAGLYEQYF
NA	11	TRBV30	TRBJ2-7	NA	TGTGCCTGGAGTGTACAGTACGAGCAGTACTTC	CAWSVQYEQYF
NA	15	TRBV5-1	TRBJ1-6	NA	TGCGCCAGCAGCTTGGGACAGCTATGGAATTCACCCCTCCACTTT	CASSLGQLWNSPLHF
TRBD2	14	TRBV18	TRBJ2-1	few	TGTGCCAGCTCACCTGGACTAGCGGACAATGAGCAGTTCTTC	CASSPGLADNEQFF
NA	14	TRBV27	TRBJ2-5	NA	TGTGCCAGCAGTTTATGGGGCAGCGGGGAGACCCAGTACTTC	CASSLWGSGETQYF
NA	15	TRBV28	TRBJ2-2	NA	TGTGCCAGCAGTCCCCGGACAGTTAACACCGGGGAGCTGTTTTTT	CASSPRTVNTGELFF
TRBD1	14	TRBV6-5	TRBJ1-2	NA	TGTGCCAGCAACTCAGACAGGGTAAACTATGGCTACACCTTC	CASNSDRVNYGYTF
NA	14	TRBV13	TRBJ1-1	NA	TGTGCCAGCAGCTTATTTTCTGGAGAGGCTGAAGCTTTCTTT	CASSLFSGEAEAFF
TRBD1	14	TRBV19	TRBJ1-4	NA	TGTGCCAGTAGTGACAGGGGGCGAGATGAAAAACTGTTTTTT	CASSDRGRDEKLFF